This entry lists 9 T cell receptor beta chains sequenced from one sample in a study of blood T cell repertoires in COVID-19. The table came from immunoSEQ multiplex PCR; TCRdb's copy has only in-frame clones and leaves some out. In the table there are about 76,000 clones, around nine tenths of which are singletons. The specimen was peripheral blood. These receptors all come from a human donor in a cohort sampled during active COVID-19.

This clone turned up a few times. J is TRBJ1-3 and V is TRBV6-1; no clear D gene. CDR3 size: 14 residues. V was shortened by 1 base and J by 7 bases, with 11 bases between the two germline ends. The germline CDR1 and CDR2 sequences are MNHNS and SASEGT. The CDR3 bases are TGTGCCAGCAGTGAAGTGGCAGGCGGGAACACCATATATTTT. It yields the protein CASSEVAGGNTIYF.

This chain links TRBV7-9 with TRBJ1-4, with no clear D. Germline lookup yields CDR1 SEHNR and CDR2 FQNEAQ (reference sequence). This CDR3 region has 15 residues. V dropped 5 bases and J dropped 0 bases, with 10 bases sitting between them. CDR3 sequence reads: CASSPLPPTNEKLFF. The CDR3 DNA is TGTGCCAGCAGCCCCCTACCTCCAACTAATGAAAAACTGTTTTTT.

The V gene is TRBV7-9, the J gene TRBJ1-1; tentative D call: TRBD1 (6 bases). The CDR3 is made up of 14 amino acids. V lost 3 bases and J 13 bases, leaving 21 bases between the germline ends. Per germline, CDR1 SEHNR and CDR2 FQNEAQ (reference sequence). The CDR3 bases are TGTGCCAGCAGCTTTGGTTCTAACGGCCAGGGGCTTTTCTTT. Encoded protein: CASSFGSNGQGLFF. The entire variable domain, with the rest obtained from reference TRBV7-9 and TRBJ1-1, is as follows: DTGVSQNPRHKITKRGQNVTFRCDPISEHNRLYWYRQTLGQGPEFLTYFQNEAQLEKSRLLSDRFSAERPKGSFSTLEIQRTEQGDSAMYLCASSFGSNGQGLFFGQGTRLTVV.

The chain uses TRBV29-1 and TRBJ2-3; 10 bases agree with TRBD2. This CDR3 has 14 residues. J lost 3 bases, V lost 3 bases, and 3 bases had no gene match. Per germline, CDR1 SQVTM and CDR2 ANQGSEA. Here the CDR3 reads CSVDASGGTDTQYF. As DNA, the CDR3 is TGCAGCGTTGATGCTAGCGGGGGAACAGATACGCAGTATTTT.

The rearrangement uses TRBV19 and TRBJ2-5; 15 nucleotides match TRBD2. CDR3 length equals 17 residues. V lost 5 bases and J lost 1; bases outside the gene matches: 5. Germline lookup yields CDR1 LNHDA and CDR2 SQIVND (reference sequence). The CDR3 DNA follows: TGTGCCAGTAGTCCGGGACTAGCGGGGGGTTTCCAAGAGACCCAGTACTTC. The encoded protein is CASSPGLAGGFQETQYF.

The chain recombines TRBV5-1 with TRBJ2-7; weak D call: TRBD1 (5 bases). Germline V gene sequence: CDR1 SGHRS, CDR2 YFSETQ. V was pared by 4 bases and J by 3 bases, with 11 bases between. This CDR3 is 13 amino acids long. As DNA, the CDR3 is TGCGCCAGCAGCGCCAGGGAATACTACGAGCAGTACTTC. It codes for CASSAREYYEQYF.

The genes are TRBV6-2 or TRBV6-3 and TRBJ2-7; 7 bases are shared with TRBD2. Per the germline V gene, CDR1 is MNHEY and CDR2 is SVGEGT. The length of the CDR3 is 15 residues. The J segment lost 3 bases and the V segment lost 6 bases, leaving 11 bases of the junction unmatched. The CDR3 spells CASRPGSSGFYEQYF. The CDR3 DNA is TGTGCCAGCAGACCTGGGTCTAGCGGATTCTACGAGCAGTACTTC.

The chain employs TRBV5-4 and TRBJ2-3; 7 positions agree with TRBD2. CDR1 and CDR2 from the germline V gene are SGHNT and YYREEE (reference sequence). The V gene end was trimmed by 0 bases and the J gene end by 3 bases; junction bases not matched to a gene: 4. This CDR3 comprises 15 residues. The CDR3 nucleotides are TGTGCCAGCAGCTTGGGCGGGAGAGGAACAGATACGCAGTATTTT. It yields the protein CASSLGGRGTDTQYF.

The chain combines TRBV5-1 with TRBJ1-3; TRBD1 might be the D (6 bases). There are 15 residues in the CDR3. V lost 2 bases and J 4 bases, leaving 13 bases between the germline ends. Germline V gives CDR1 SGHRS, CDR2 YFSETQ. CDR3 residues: CASSLPSTGGNTIYF. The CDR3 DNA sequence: TGCGCCAGCAGCTTACCTTCGACAGGAGGAAACACCATATATTTT. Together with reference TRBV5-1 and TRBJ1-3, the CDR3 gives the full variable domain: KAGVTQTPRYLIKTRGQQVTLSCSPISGHRSVSWYQQTPGQGLQFLFEYFSETQRNKGNFPGRFSGRQFSNSRSEMNVSTLELGDSALYLCASSLPSTGGNTIYFGEGSWLTVV.